What follows are 17 T cell receptor beta chains derived from one specimen sequenced in a study of blood T cells in healthy people across ages. A second PCR, run for about 7 to 11 cycles, used a sample-barcoded 5' primer plus a J-beta primer mix. MiXCR, run by TCRdb on the 5' RACE reads, gives a single entry per CDR3 protein. The sample includes some 1.5 million distinct CDR3 sequences, under 55% of them seen just once. The sequenced sample consisted of blood. These receptors all come from a young woman in good health.

The genes are TRBV4-1 and TRBJ1-2; D not certain. CDR3 length: 15 amino acids. The V gene lost 3 bases and the J gene lost 4 bases, with 15 bases spanning the gap. Germline V lookup: CDR1 MGHRA, CDR2 YSYEKL. CDR3 residues: CASSQEQREGYGYTF. The CDR3 DNA sequence: TGCGCCAGCAGCCAGGAACAGAGGGAGGGCTATGGCTACACCTTC.

V gene TRBV7-2 combines with J gene TRBJ1-4; 9 nucleotides match TRBD1. The CDR3 consists of 15 residues. The trim removed 4 bases at V and 7 bases at J, leaving 7 bases unmatched. The V gene's germline CDR1 is SGHTA and CDR2 FQGNSA. The CDR3 sequence is CASSSSGQGSEKLFF. As DNA, the CDR3 is TGTGCCAGCAGCTCCTCGGGACAGGGTAGTGAAAAACTGTTTTTT.

V usage is TRBV24-1 and J usage is TRBJ2-3; D is perhaps TRBD1 (6 bases). The germline V and J ends were trimmed by 4 bases and 4 bases, with 14 bases remaining between them. The CDR3 runs to 15 residues. The V gene's germline CDR1 is KGHDR and CDR2 SFDVKD. CDR3 bases: TGTGCCACCAGTGACCCTGGACAGCTTGCAGATACGCAGTATTTT. Its translation is CATSDPGQLADTQYF.

This clonotype was detected only once. The DNA for the CDR3 is TGTGCCAGCAGTTTCGGCAGGCCGCCCGATGGCTACACCTTC. Its protein is CASSFGRPPDGYTF. The chain has TRBV12-3 or TRBV12-4 and TRBJ1-2, with unresolved D. V lost 3 bases, J lost 6 bases, and 14 bases lay in between. The CDR3 has 14 amino acids.

This clonotype has just a few counts. The CDR3 here is CASSLHRELHEQYF. In DNA form, the CDR3 reads TGTGCCAGCTCACTCCACAGGGAGCTCCACGAGCAGTACTTC. This chain links TRBV18 with TRBJ2-7, with D possibly TRBD1 on 6 matching bases. Trimming stripped 4 bases from V and 5 bases from J, with 15 bases between. The CDR3 is made up of 14 amino acids. The germline V gene encodes CDR1 KGHSH and CDR2 LQKENI.

The chain combines TRBV3-1 with TRBJ2-5, with 14 bases matching TRBD2. The CDR3 has 17 amino acids. From germline, CDR1 is LGHDT and CDR2 YNNKEL (reference sequence). Losses at the gene ends were 4 bases for V and 0 bases for J; bases not matched to a gene: 4. CDR3 protein: CASSRRLAGGYQETQYF. CDR3 coding DNA: TGTGCCAGCAGCCGTCGACTAGCGGGGGGGTACCAAGAGACCCAGTACTTC.

J is TRBJ2-1 and V is TRBV7-2, with 9 bases fitting TRBD2. Germline CDR1 reads SGHTA; CDR2 reads FQGNSA. CDR3 size: 15 residues. J was trimmed by 9 bases and V by 5 bases; bases with no gene match: 11. The CDR3 region is CASSREVISGGEQFF. CDR3 nucleotide sequence: TGTGCCAGCAGCCGTGAGGTGATTAGCGGGGGTGAGCAGTTCTTC.

This clonotype showed up just a few times. The chain recombines TRBV9 with TRBJ2-1, with 8 bases lining up with TRBD2. With 0 bases clipped from V and 11 bases from J, the junction kept 10 bases outside the gene matches. Germline values: CDR1 SGDLS, CDR2 YYNGEE. CDR3 length: 15 residues. The CDR3 coding sequence is TGTGCCAGCAGCGTAGAGAGCGGGGGCCGTCCTAAGCAGTTCTTC. Amino acids: CASSVESGGRPKQFF.

The chain carries TRBV20-1 and TRBJ2-1; TRBD2 matches at 11 bases. The V segment lost 7 bases and the J segment 4 bases; nucleotides outside the gene matches: 6. The CDR3 is made up of 14 amino acids. The germline CDR1 and CDR2 sequences are DFQATT and SNEGSKA (reference sequence). The CDR3 bases are TGCAGTGGAGCTAGCGGGGGGCAGTACAATGAGCAGTTCTTC. Translation gives CSGASGGQYNEQFF.

The chain combines TRBV4-3 with TRBJ2-1; D is possibly TRBD2 (6 bases). The DNA end favors TRBJ2-7, so the J call may be wrong. Looked up from germline, CDR1 is LGHNA and CDR2 is YSLEER. The CDR3 runs to 15 residues. CDR3 DNA: TGCGCCAGCAGCCAAACTAGCTGGCTATACAATGAGCAGTACTTC. This encodes CASSQTSWLYNEQYF.

This chain connects TRBV11-2 to TRBJ2-3, with TRBD2 matching over 16 bases. There are 17 residues in the CDR3. Germline assignment: CDR1 SGHAT and CDR2 FQNNGV. Trimming cost V 6 bases and J 2 bases; bases outside gene matches: 5. CDR3 region: CASSQGTSGRDTDTQYF. The CDR3 coding sequence is TGTGCCAGCAGTCAGGGGACTAGCGGGAGGGACACAGATACGCAGTATTTT.

The rearrangement links TRBV9 to TRBJ1-1; D remains unclear. Germline loops: CDR1 SGDLS, CDR2 YYNGEE. The CDR3 totals 15 residues. The ends were cut back, 0 bases at V and 1 base at J, with 10 bases in the middle. This CDR3 reads CASSVGPPGNTEAFF. The CDR3 nucleotides are TGTGCCAGCAGCGTAGGGCCCCCTGGGAACACTGAAGCTTTCTTT.

The chain couples TRBV6-5 to TRBJ2-3; the match to TRBD1 covers 7 bases. The CDR3 totals 14 residues. Germline loops: CDR1 MNHEY, CDR2 SVGAGI. Trimming took 2 bases from V and 5 from J; bases not matched to a gene: 4. DNA of the CDR3: TGTGCCAGCAGTTACCGCGACAGGGAAGATACGCAGTATTTT. Translated: CASSYRDREDTQYF.

This clonotype was counted only a few times. This CDR3 is CASTSAGGYGYTF. CDR3 DNA: TGTGCCAGCACCTCGGCCGGGGGCTATGGCTACACCTTC. This chain links TRBV7-9 with TRBJ1-2; D possibly corresponds to TRBD1 (5 bases). Trimming removed 7 bases at V and 4 bases at J, with 13 bases between. Germline V gene sequence: CDR1 SEHNR, CDR2 FQNEAQ (reference sequence). The CDR3 runs 13 residues.

This clonotype was counted a few times. The rearrangement joins TRBV4-1 to TRBJ1-2; tentative D call: TRBD1 (6 bases). Germline V lookup: CDR1 MGHRA, CDR2 YSYEKL. The CDR3 is 16 amino acids. Trimming stripped 0 bases from V and 4 bases from J, with 15 bases between. The CDR3 is CASSQDLNRASYGYTF. The CDR3 DNA follows: TGCGCCAGCAGCCAAGATCTGAACAGGGCATCCTATGGCTACACCTTC.

The CDR3 nucleotides are TGTGCCAGCAGCGTAGCTACAGGGGATAACTATGGCTACACCTTC. It encodes CASSVATGDNYGYTF. This sequence joins TRBV9 and TRBJ1-2; TRBD1 aligns across 7 bases. Per germline, CDR1 SGDLS and CDR2 YYNGEE. J lost 1 base, V lost 0 bases, and 3 bases had no gene match. This CDR3 is built from 15 residues.

A remark on this clonotype: The junction does not match germline at one end; this may be a read error. The chain links TRBV3-1 to TRBJ2-1; 8 nucleotides match TRBD2. There are 12 residues in the CDR3. The germline V gene encodes CDR1 LGHDT and CDR2 YNNKEL (reference sequence). The CDR3 bases are TGTGCCCGCAGCCTAGGCGGGACTAGGCGGTTCTTC. Its protein product is CARSLGGTRRFF.